This TCR beta chain was sequenced during a study of T-cell memory formation after mild COVID-19. Background on the study: Each donor largely had its own TCR clusters.

V gave up 5 bases and J gave up 6 bases; unmatched junction bases: 12. The CDR3 extends over 16 amino acids. Per germline, CDR1 SGHVS and CDR2 FNYEAQ. TCRdb ran MiXCR on the 5' RACE reads and lists one entry per CDR3 protein. The data show a few hundred thousand distinct CDR3 sequences, about a sixth seen once. This clonotype was detected a few times. This sequence was found in a man aged 18 to 29 who had mild COVID-19 (a few samples of this study predate the infection). Cell type and time point are not known. This chain links TRBV7-6 with TRBJ2-5; 10 bases fit TRBD1. Sequences were obtained from PBMCs or a T cell subset sorted from them (not recorded which). CDR3 in DNA: TGTGCCAGCAGCCTGGGGACGACAGGGGGCGGGAAGACCCAGTACTTC. Translated: CASSLGTTGGGKTQYF.